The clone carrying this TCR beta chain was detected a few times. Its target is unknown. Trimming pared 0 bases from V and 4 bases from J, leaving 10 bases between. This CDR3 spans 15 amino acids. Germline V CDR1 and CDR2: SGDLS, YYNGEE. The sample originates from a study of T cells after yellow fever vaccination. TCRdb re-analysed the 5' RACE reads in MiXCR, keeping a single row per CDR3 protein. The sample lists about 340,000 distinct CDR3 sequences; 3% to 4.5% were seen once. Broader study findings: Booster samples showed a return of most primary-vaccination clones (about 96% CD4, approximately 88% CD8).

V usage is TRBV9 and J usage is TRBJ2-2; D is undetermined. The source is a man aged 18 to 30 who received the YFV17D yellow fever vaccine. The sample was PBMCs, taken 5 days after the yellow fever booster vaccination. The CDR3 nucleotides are TGTGCCAGCAGCGTAGAAGGGTGGGGCACCGGGGAGCTGTTTTTT. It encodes CASSVEGWGTGELFF.